Sequencing of this TCR beta chain was carried out in a study of blood T cell repertoires in COVID-19. As for the study in general: The origin of the acute and convalescent COVID-19 samples was the United States, Italy and Spain. Sources were T cells, B-cell-depleted T cells, or PBMCs; the material itself was cDNA or gDNA.

As processed by the authors: Amplification with reference gene primers provided the estimates of nucleated cell counts. Method: immunoSEQ multiplex PCR; TCRdb's copy keeps in-frame clones and lacks some. That table is the source of V, J and clone size, and D and trimming were worked out from the DNA. The sample has 250,000 to 300,000 clones; around 90% are singletons. This CDR3 spans 14 amino acids. Trimming at V came to 5 bases and at J to 5 bases, leaving 5 bases not matched to a gene. CDR1 is SGHTA, CDR2 FQGNSA, per germline. The chain has TRBV7-2 and TRBJ2-1; TRBD2 aligns across 8 bases. The sequenced sample was peripheral blood. This receptor was obtained from a woman aged 45-65 years who had recovered from COVID-19. The CDR3 loop is CASSRGGGDNEQFF. In DNA, the CDR3 is TGTGCCAGCAGCCGGGGGGGAGGGGACAATGAGCAGTTCTTC.